The 17 T cell receptor beta chains below were found in one sample sequenced in a study of T cells in Graves' hyperthyroidism and ophthalmopathy. Amplification yielded TCR beta CDR3 regions, with RNA transcripts as the source. A set of HTBI primers served as the primers for a first-round RT-PCR of the TCR CDR3. TCRdb analysed the multiplex PCR reads with MiXCR anew, one entry per CDR3 protein. The table lists 300,000 to 350,000 distinct CDR3 sequences, 15% to 20% of them singletons. Material for sequencing was blood. The receptors stem from a woman between 45 and 65 years old with Graves' hyperthyroidism.

Ten or more counts support this clonotype. This sequence joins TRBV27 and TRBJ2-1; possible D gene TRBD2, 5 bases. The germline gives CDR1 MNHEY, CDR2 SMNVEV (reference sequence). The V gene lost 5 bases and the J gene lost 8 bases, with 10 bases spanning the gap. CDR3 length equals 12 residues. CDR3 loop: CASSSGYDEQFF. As DNA, the CDR3 is TGTGCCAGCAGTAGCGGTTACGATGAGCAGTTCTTC.

This clonotype showed up just a few times. The chain links TRBV4-1 to TRBJ2-7; the D gene is possibly TRBD2 (6 bases). The V end lost 1 base, the J end lost 3 bases, and 13 bases lay between the germline ends. Germline V lookup: CDR1 MGHRA, CDR2 YSYEKL. The length of the CDR3 is 15 residues. The DNA for the CDR3 is TGCGCCAGCAGCCAAGGGGACGGGGGAAGCTACGAGCAGTACGTC. It specifies CASSQGDGGSYEQYV.

This clonotype was detected many times. The genes are TRBV12-3 or TRBV12-4 and TRBJ1-2, with D uncertain. The ends were cut back, 5 bases at V and 4 bases at J, with 5 bases in the middle. The CDR3 length is 11 residues. In DNA, the CDR3 is TGTGCCAGCAGTGACTCCTATGGCTACACCTTC. Amino acids: CASSDSYGYTF.

This clonotype was observed a handful of times. The V gene is TRBV28, the J gene TRBJ2-1; D is unresolved. Looked up from germline, CDR1 is MDHEN and CDR2 is SYDVKM. Trimming removed 7 bases from V and 5 bases from J, with 3 bases in between. The CDR3 contains 10 residues. The CDR3 reads CASKDNEQFF. Written as DNA, the CDR3 is TGTGCCAGCAAGGACAATGAGCAGTTCTTC. The full variable domain, its missing parts supplied by reference TRBV28 and TRBJ2-1, is DVKVTQSSRYLVKRTGEKVFLECVQDMDHENMFWYRQDPGLGLRLIYFSYDVKMKEKGDIPEGYSVSREKKERFSLILESASTNQTSMYLCASKDNEQFFGPGTRLTVL.

This clonotype has just a few counts. The V call is TRBV6-1, the J call TRBJ2-1, with unresolved D. Germline assignment: CDR1 MNHNS and CDR2 SASEGT. CDR3 length: 13 residues. The germline V and J ends were trimmed by 5 bases and 4 bases, with 9 bases remaining between them. The CDR3 spells CASSWSLYNEQFF. The CDR3 bases are TGTGCCAGCAGTTGGAGCTTGTACAATGAGCAGTTCTTC.

This clonotype was observed at least ten times. V usage is TRBV6-2 or TRBV6-3 and J usage is TRBJ1-6; TRBD1 matches 12 bases. This CDR3 contains 17 residues. The germline gives CDR1 MNHEY, CDR2 SVGEGT. J was trimmed by 7 bases and V by 3 bases; bases with no gene match: 7. CDR3 protein: CASSYTTGTGGNSPLHF. In nucleotides, the CDR3 is TGTGCCAGCAGTTATACCACCGGGACAGGGGGCAATTCACCCCTCCACTTT.

The chain is built from TRBV20-1 and TRBJ2-7; D tentatively fits TRBD1 or TRBD2 (6 bases each). This CDR3 comprises 13 residues. V was clipped by 2 bases and J by 4 bases, with 12 bases between them. Germline loops: CDR1 DFQATT, CDR2 SNEGSKA (reference sequence). In DNA, the CDR3 is TGCAGTGCTAGAAGGCAGGGGACTTACGAGCAGTACTTC. Translating gives CSARRQGTYEQYF.

This clonotype was picked up many times. V gene TRBV10-1 combines with J gene TRBJ2-1; D may be TRBD1 (5 bases). From germline, CDR1 is WNHNN and CDR2 SYGVQD (reference sequence). The CDR3 has 14 residues. V was shortened by 3 bases and J by 2 bases, with 8 bases between the two germline ends. In DNA form, the CDR3 reads TGCGCCAGCAGTGATTCGGACACCTACAATGAGCAGTTCTTC. The encoded protein is CASSDSDTYNEQFF.

This clonotype was counted at least ten times. The chain is built from TRBV3-1 and TRBJ1-1, with unresolved D. The ends were cut back, 4 bases at V and 3 bases at J, with 12 bases in the middle. Germline V lookup: CDR1 LGHDT, CDR2 YNNKEL (reference sequence). This CDR3 has 14 residues. Here the CDR3 reads CASSLSPRDTEAFF. DNA of the CDR3: TGTGCCAGCAGCCTCTCCCCGAGGGACACTGAAGCTTTCTTT.

This clonotype was recorded a few times. The chain couples TRBV6-1 to TRBJ2-7; D is perhaps TRBD1 or TRBD2 (5 bases each). Germline V gene sequence: CDR1 MNHNS, CDR2 SASEGT. V lost 6 bases and J lost 1, with 10 bases in between. CDR3 length equals 13 residues. CDR3 sequence: CASSRDGSYEQYF. The CDR3 DNA follows: TGTGCCAGCAGCCGGGACGGATCCTACGAGCAGTACTTC.

This rearrangement joins TRBV12-3 or TRBV12-4 to TRBJ2-1; 8 nucleotides agree with TRBD1. This CDR3 has 16 residues. The V gene end was trimmed by 4 bases and the J gene end by 2 bases; junction bases not matched to a gene: 7. CDR3: CASSSPRQGTYNEQFF. The CDR3 DNA follows: TGTGCCAGCAGTTCTCCACGACAGGGGACCTACAATGAGCAGTTCTTC.

The chain joins TRBV15 to TRBJ2-7; 9 bases map to TRBD2. Germline CDR1 LNHNV, CDR2 YYDKDF (reference sequence). After removal of 0 bases from V and 3 bases from J, the junction contained 9 bases not matched to a gene. The CDR3 is made up of 17 amino acids. CDR3 region: CATSRDYGASGNYEQYF. The CDR3 bases are TGTGCCACCAGCAGAGATTATGGGGCTAGCGGGAACTACGAGCAGTACTTC.

This clonotype was seen many times. The chain combines TRBV6-1 with TRBJ2-7, with TRBD1 identical over 9 bases. V lost 4 bases, J lost 2 bases, and 3 bases stayed unmatched. The CDR3 consists of 14 residues. Germline V gene lookup returns CDR1 MNHNS and CDR2 SASEGT. CDR3 region: CASSAGQGTYEQYF. Written as DNA, the CDR3 is TGTGCCAGCAGTGCCGGACAGGGGACCTACGAGCAGTACTTC.

This clonotype was seen at least ten times. The V call is TRBV13, the J call TRBJ2-5; TRBD1 matches 10 bases. The CDR3 is 16 amino acids. The V segment lost 0 bases and the J segment 6 bases; nucleotides outside the gene matches: 7. The germline CDR1 and CDR2 sequences are PRHDT and FYEKMQ (reference sequence). The CDR3 DNA follows: TGTGCCAGCAGCTTAGGTGCGACAGGGGGCTTGAAGACCCAGTACTTC. This sequence encodes CASSLGATGGLKTQYF.

A single count supports this clonotype. A read error is possible here, since a much larger clone lies one base away. The chain links TRBV6-1 to TRBJ1-2; TRBD1 is a possible D gene (5 bases). CDR3 length: 14 residues. Deletions cut 2 bases from V and 4 bases from J, with 11 bases between. Germline CDR1 is MNHNS and CDR2 is SASEGT. The CDR3 protein is CASSETHQGYGYTF. CDR3 nucleotides: TGTGCCAGCAGTGAAACTCATCAGGGCTATGGCTACACCTTC.

This clonotype was seen many times. This rearrangement joins TRBV3-1 to TRBJ2-1, with 7 bases aligning to TRBD1. Germline CDR1 is LGHDT and CDR2 is YNNKEL (reference sequence). J lost 2 bases, V lost 1 base, and 8 bases had no gene match. This CDR3 spans 17 amino acids. Written as DNA, the CDR3 is TGTGCCAGCAGCCAAGCAGGTCCAGGGGGAACCTACAATGAGCAGTTCTTC. This gives the protein CASSQAGPGGTYNEQFF.

The chain has TRBV5-6 and TRBJ2-7; the D gene is possibly TRBD1 (6 bases). CDR1 is SGHDT, CDR2 YYEEEE, per germline. The CDR3 totals 12 residues. V lost 4 bases and J 6 bases, leaving 11 bases between the germline ends. CDR3 region: CASSGNRAEQYF. The CDR3 DNA is TGTGCCAGCAGCGGAAACAGGGCCGAGCAGTACTTC.